The 19 T cell receptor beta chains below all came from one sample that was sequenced in a study of cytomegalovirus exposure and HLA in healthy donors. 60 Vbeta and 13 Jbeta primers were used in PCR. This table comes from immunoSEQ multiplex PCR, and its TCRdb copy is limited to in-frame clones, with some not included. This repertoire shows under 150,000 clones, 80% to 85% found once; its top ten account for around 4%. Sequenced sample: PBMCs. The receptors here all came from a woman aged 30 to 39 in good health and CMV-seronegative.

CDR3 nucleotide sequence: TGTGCCAGCAGTTTGGGTGCGGTAGCGGGATACCAGAGCTCCTACAATGAGCAGTTCTTC. Translating it yields CASSLGAVAGYQSSYNEQFF. J is TRBJ2-1 and V is TRBV27, with 8 bases aligning to TRBD2. The V gene end was trimmed by 3 bases and the J gene end by 0 bases; junction bases not matched to a gene: 16. The length of the CDR3 is 20 residues. Germline V lookup: CDR1 MNHEY, CDR2 SMNVEV (reference sequence).

The rearrangement links TRBV10-2 to TRBJ2-1; TRBD2 aligns across 12 bases. This CDR3 is built from 14 residues. V lost 4 bases, J lost 9 bases, and 4 bases stayed unmatched. Looked up from germline, CDR1 is WSHSY and CDR2 is SAAADI. CDR3 amino acids: CASSGLLAGGEQFF. CDR3 sequence (DNA): TGCGCCAGCAGTGGACTACTAGCGGGAGGTGAGCAGTTCTTC.

The chain uses TRBV5-1 and TRBJ1-1; TRBD1 agrees at 10 bases. Germline loops: CDR1 SGHRS, CDR2 YFSETQ. CDR3 length equals 12 residues. V shed 4 bases and J 13 bases; nucleotides not matched to a gene: 7. As DNA, the CDR3 is TGCGCCAGCAGCGAAACCGGGACAGGGGTTTTCTTT. Amino acids: CASSETGTGVFF.

This chain connects TRBV7-9 to TRBJ2-1; D gene uncertain. Trimming left V 5 bases short and J 6 bases short, with 8 bases between. The germline CDR1 and CDR2 sequences are SEHNR and FQNEAQ (reference sequence). The CDR3 length is 12 residues. In nucleotides, the CDR3 is TGTGCCAGCAGCCCTACCCCCAATGAGCAGTTCTTC. Translating gives CASSPTPNEQFF. Full variable domain (remainder filled in from reference TRBV7-9 and TRBJ2-1): DTGVSQNPRHKITKRGQNVTFRCDPISEHNRLYWYRQTLGQGPEFLTYFQNEAQLEKSRLLSDRFSAERPKGSFSTLEIQRTEQGDSAMYLCASSPTPNEQFFGPGTRLTVL.

The rearrangement joins TRBV19 to TRBJ2-5; a weak D match, TRBD1 (6 bases). CDR1 is LNHDA, CDR2 SQIVND, per germline (reference sequence). The CDR3 loop spans 12 amino acids. The ends were cut back, 5 bases at V and 5 bases at J, with 9 bases in the middle. The CDR3 nucleotides read TGTGCCAGTAGTGACAGGAGGGAGACCCAGTACTTC. This encodes CASSDRRETQYF. The whole variable domain, filled in from reference TRBV19 and TRBJ2-5, reads DGGITQSPKYLFRKEGQNVTLSCEQNLNHDAMYWYRQDPGQGLRLIYYSQIVNDFQKGDIAEGYSVSREKKESFPLTVTSAQKNPTAFYLCASSDRRETQYFGPGTRLLVL.

The chain links TRBV4-3 to TRBJ1-2, with D maybe TRBD1 (5 bases). CDR3 length equals 15 residues. Germline V gene sequence: CDR1 LGHNA, CDR2 YSLEER. Trimming stripped 1 base from V and 2 bases from J, with 11 bases between. CDR3 in amino acids: CASSQAGLSNYGYTF. In DNA form, the CDR3 reads TGCGCCAGCAGCCAAGCAGGGCTTTCGAACTATGGCTACACCTTC.

The chain is built from TRBV25-1 and TRBJ2-6; D remains ambiguous. The ends were cut back, 0 bases at V and 2 bases at J, with 2 bases in the middle. CDR3 length equals 14 residues. Germline CDR1 and CDR2: MGHDK and SYGVNS. CDR3 sequence: CASSEYAGANVLTF. The CDR3 coding sequence is TGTGCCAGCAGTGAATACGCTGGGGCCAACGTCCTGACTTTC.

The chain couples TRBV6-5 to TRBJ2-7; D is possibly TRBD2 (5 bases). Trimming stripped 2 bases from V and 2 bases from J, with 7 bases between. CDR1 and CDR2 (germline): MNHEY, SVGAGI. The CDR3 is 13 amino acids. This CDR3 is CASSYGETYEQYF. CDR3 bases: TGTGCCAGCAGTTACGGGGAGACCTACGAGCAGTACTTC.

Only one count was recorded for this clone. The chain combines TRBV9 with TRBJ2-7, with 9 bases aligning to TRBD2. Trimming took 4 bases from V and 2 from J; bases not matched to a gene: 13. Germline V gene data show CDR1 as SGDLS and CDR2 as YYNGEE. The CDR3 totals 17 residues. DNA for the CDR3: TGTGCCAGCAGCCCCCGACTAGCGGAAGAGGTAACCTACGAGCAGTACTTC. Translation gives CASSPRLAEEVTYEQYF.

The V call is TRBV19, the J call TRBJ1-4; TRBD1 might be the D (6 bases). The CDR3 has 14 residues. The ends were cut back, 7 bases at V and 6 bases at J, with 15 bases in the middle. The germline V gene has CDR1 LNHDA and CDR2 SQIVND (reference sequence). CDR3 residues: CASTTRGADEKLFF. In DNA, the CDR3 is TGTGCCAGTACCACCAGGGGAGCTGATGAAAAACTGTTTTTT.

The rearrangement links TRBV10-2 to TRBJ2-2; 12 bases are a match to TRBD2. CDR1 WSHSY and CDR2 SAAADI come from the germline V gene. The CDR3 covers 18 residues. Trimming took 2 bases from V and 3 from J; bases not matched to a gene: 7. CDR3 protein: CASSEGLAGMRYTGELFF. CDR3 sequence (DNA): TGCGCCAGCAGTGAGGGACTAGCGGGAATGCGGTACACCGGGGAGCTGTTTTTT.

The genes are TRBV5-1 and TRBJ2-3; weak D call: TRBD2 (6 bases). V lost 5 bases and J 2 bases, leaving 12 bases between the germline ends. This CDR3 comprises 14 residues. Germline-derived CDR1 and CDR2 are SGHRS and YFSETQ. Here the CDR3 reads CASRDYSNTDTQYF. CDR3 nucleotides: TGCGCCAGCAGGGACTACAGCAACACAGATACGCAGTATTTT.

Only a few counts were recorded for this clone. V and J are TRBV28 and TRBJ1-1, with TRBD1 matching 8 bases. Trimming took 6 bases from V and 7 from J; bases not matched to a gene: 13. This CDR3 has 15 amino acids. CDR1 and CDR2 from the germline V gene are MDHEN and SYDVKM. The CDR3 loop reads CASRQSQGAIGEAFF. DNA of the CDR3: TGTGCCAGCAGGCAAAGCCAGGGGGCGATAGGTGAAGCTTTCTTT.

This rearrangement joins TRBV6-4 to TRBJ2-2, with 7 bases aligning to TRBD2. V shed 4 bases and J 2 bases; nucleotides not matched to a gene: 7. CDR1 and CDR2 from the germline V gene are MRHNA and SNTAGT. CDR3 size: 16 residues. CDR3 loop: CASSVGEGQNTGELFF. The CDR3 bases are TGTGCCAGCAGTGTGGGGGAGGGCCAAAACACCGGGGAGCTGTTTTTT.

This clone appeared a single time. The chain uses TRBV7-3 and TRBJ2-1; TRBD2 might be the D (6 bases). V was cut by 2 bases and J by 3 bases, with 14 bases left in between. This CDR3 comprises 16 residues. Germline V CDR1 and CDR2: SGHTA, FQGTGA. The CDR3 DNA is TGTGCCAGCAGCTTACGGGGCGGGGATAACTACAATGAGCAGTTCTTC. It translates to CASSLRGGDNYNEQFF.

This sequence joins TRBV9 and TRBJ1-2; possibly TRBD1 for D (6 bases). Looked up from germline, CDR1 is SGDLS and CDR2 is YYNGEE. CDR3 length equals 16 residues. V dropped 4 bases and J dropped 6 bases, with 22 bases sitting between them. CDR3 nucleotides: TGTGCCAGCAGCTCCAAGCCTGGGACACCTAGGGATGGCTACACCTTC. It is translated as CASSSKPGTPRDGYTF.

CDR3 sequence reads: CASSLKGGSSRYEQYF. The CDR3 region has the DNA TGTGCCAGCAGTTTGAAGGGCGGGAGTTCCCGATACGAGCAGTACTTC. The chain employs TRBV28 and TRBJ2-7; TRBD2 matches at 7 bases. Germline CDR1 is MDHEN and CDR2 is SYDVKM. Trimming at V came to 3 bases and at J to 4 bases, leaving 12 bases not matched to a gene. This CDR3 is built from 16 residues.

This sequence joins TRBV6-4 and TRBJ2-1; TRBD2 aligns across 11 bases. Germline CDR1 MRHNA, CDR2 SNTAGT. CDR3 length: 15 amino acids. With 5 bases clipped from V and 8 bases from J, the junction kept 8 bases outside the gene matches. CDR3 region: CASSFRLAGSDEQFF. CDR3 sequence (DNA): TGTGCCAGCAGTTTTCGACTAGCGGGGTCCGATGAGCAGTTCTTC.

V gene TRBV19 combines with J gene TRBJ2-7, with 12 nucleotides matching TRBD1. The CDR3 covers 16 residues. From germline, CDR1 is LNHDA and CDR2 SQIVND (reference sequence). After removal of 3 bases from V and 4 bases from J, the junction contained 7 bases not matched to a gene. The DNA of the CDR3 is TGTGCCAGTAGTATGGGACCGGGACAGGGGGCTTACGAGCAGTACTTC. Its protein product is CASSMGPGQGAYEQYF.